The present T cell receptor beta chain was sequenced within a study of blood T cell repertoires in COVID-19. Libraries were prepared by immunoSEQ multiplex PCR; TCRdb keeps only in-frame clonotypes and omits some of them. Here the sample spans approximately 190,000 clones, 82% being singletons. From germline, CDR1 is LGHDT and CDR2 YNNKEL (reference sequence). The length of the CDR3 is 13 residues. Trimming removed 7 bases from V and 5 bases from J, with 15 bases in between. The chain combines TRBV3-1 (or the pseudogene TRBV3-2) with TRBJ2-7; D possibly corresponds to TRBD1 (5 bases). Sequenced sample: peripheral blood. This TCR derives from a woman in her fifties or sixties with COVID-19, enrolled during active disease. CDR3 in amino acids: CASKRGSSHEQYF. The CDR3 nucleotides are TGTGCCAGCAAAAGGGGCAGTTCCCACGAGCAGTACTTC.